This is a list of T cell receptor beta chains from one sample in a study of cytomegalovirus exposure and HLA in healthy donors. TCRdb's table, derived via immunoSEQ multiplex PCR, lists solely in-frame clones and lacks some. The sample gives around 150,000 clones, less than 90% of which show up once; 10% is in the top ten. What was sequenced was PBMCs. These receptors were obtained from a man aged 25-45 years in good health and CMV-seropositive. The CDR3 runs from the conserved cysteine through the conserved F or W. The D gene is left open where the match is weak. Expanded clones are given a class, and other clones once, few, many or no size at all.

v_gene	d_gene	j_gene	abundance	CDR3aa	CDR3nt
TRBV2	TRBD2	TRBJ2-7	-	CASSSGPTSGGKYEQYF	TGTGCCAGCAGTTCAGGCCCGACTAGCGGGGGCAAATACGAGCAGTACTTC
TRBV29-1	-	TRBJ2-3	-	CSVLAGPDTQYF	TGCAGCGTCTTGGCAGGCCCCGATACGCAGTATTTT
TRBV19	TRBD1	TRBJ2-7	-	CASRGQGAYEQYF	TGTGCCAGTAGAGGACAGGGGGCCTACGAGCAGTACTTC
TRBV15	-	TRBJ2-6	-	CATSRPQQGLSGANVLTF	TGTGCCACCAGCAGACCCCAACAGGGCCTCTCTGGGGCCAACGTCCTGACTTTC
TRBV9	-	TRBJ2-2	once	CASSVVGSGNTGELFF	TGTGCCAGCAGCGTAGTCGGTAGCGGGAACACCGGGGAGCTGTTTTTT
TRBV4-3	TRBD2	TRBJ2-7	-	CASSQDRGDSYEQYF	TGCGCCAGCAGCCAAGATCGGGGGGACTCCTACGAGCAGTACTTC
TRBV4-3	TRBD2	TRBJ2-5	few	CASATSGEKGETQYF	TGCGCCAGCGCGACTAGCGGGGAGAAAGGGGAGACCCAGTACTTC
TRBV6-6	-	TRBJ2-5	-	CASSYRGPSQEGTQYF	TGTGCCAGCAGTTACAGAGGACCGTCTCAGGAGGGGACCCAGTACTTC
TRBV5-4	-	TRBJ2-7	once	CASSLQGYEQYF	TGTGCCAGCAGCTTGCAGGGATACGAGCAGTACTTC
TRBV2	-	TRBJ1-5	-	CASSLQGYQPQHF	TGTGCCAGCAGTCTGCAGGGGTATCAGCCCCAGCATTTT
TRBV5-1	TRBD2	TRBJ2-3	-	CASSLMTSAIDTQYF	TGCGCCAGCAGCCTGATGACTAGCGCAATAGATACGCAGTATTTT
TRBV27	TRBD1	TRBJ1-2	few	CASSPTGGYGYTF	TGTGCCAGCAGTCCAACAGGGGGCTATGGCTACACCTTC
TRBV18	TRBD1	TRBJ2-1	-	CASSPPGTGYNEQFF	TGTGCCAGCTCACCACCCGGGACAGGGTATAATGAGCAGTTCTTC
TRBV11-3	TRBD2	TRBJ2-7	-	CASSPGGGVLYEQYF	TGTGCCAGCAGCCCTGGGGGGGGAGTCCTCTACGAGCAGTACTTC
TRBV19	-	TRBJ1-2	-	CASSSGTSDYGYTF	TGTGCCAGTAGTAGTGGGACATCGGACTATGGCTACACCTTC
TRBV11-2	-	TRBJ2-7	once	CASSFSGGQGEQYF	TGTGCCAGCAGCTTTAGCGGAGGCCAAGGAGAGCAGTACTTC
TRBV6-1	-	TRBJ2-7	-	CASSQMGAAQYF	TGTGCCAGCAGCCAAATGGGGGCCGCGCAGTACTTC
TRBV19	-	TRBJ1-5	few	CASSRSRIRNQPQHF	TGTGCCAGTAGTAGAAGCAGGATCCGCAATCAGCCCCAGCATTTT
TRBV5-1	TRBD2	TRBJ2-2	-	CASSVPGGLNTGELFF	TGCGCCAGCAGCGTCCCCGGGGGGTTAAACACCGGGGAGCTGTTTTTT
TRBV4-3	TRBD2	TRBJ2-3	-	CASSLSGGEDTQYF	TGCGCCAGCAGCCTTAGCGGGGGGGAAGATACGCAGTATTTT
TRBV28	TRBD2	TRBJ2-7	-	CASSLGSGGPGTYEQYF	TGTGCCAGCAGTTTGGGTAGCGGGGGTCCCGGGACCTACGAGCAGTACTTC
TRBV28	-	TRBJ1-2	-	CASSLVHPERSYGYTF	TGTGCCAGCAGTTTGGTACATCCTGAGAGGTCTTATGGCTACACCTTC
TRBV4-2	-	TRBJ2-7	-	CASSQEDRGYEQYF	TGTGCCAGCAGCCAAGAGGACAGAGGCTACGAGCAGTACTTC
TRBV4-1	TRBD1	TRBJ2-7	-	CASSQRTGRYEQYF	TGCGCCAGCAGCCAGAGGACAGGGCGCTACGAGCAGTACTTC
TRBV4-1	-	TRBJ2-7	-	CASSPVAGSSYEQYF	TGCGCCAGCAGCCCGGTAGCCGGCTCGTCCTACGAGCAGTACTTC
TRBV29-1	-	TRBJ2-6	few	CSVASSGANVLTF	TGCAGCGTTGCGAGTTCCGGGGCCAACGTCCTGACTTTC